This passage covers 25 T cell receptor beta chains from one sample sequenced in a study of immune evolution from preneoplasia to lung adenocarcinoma. Assay: immunoSEQ multiplex PCR; the TCRdb copy retains only in-frame clones and omits some. The sample shows about 26,000 clones, 65% to 75% of them seen only once. The sequenced sample consisted of FFPE invasive lung adenocarcinoma tissue. The receptors here all came from a person in their sixties with invasive lung adenocarcinoma. Some clones in this sample may be carry-over from other donors' samples.

This sequence joins TRBV5-6 and TRBJ2-5; D might be TRBD1 (5 bases). The CDR3 extends over 14 amino acids. Germline CDR1 is SGHDT and CDR2 is YYEEEE. Trimming removed 4 bases at V and 4 bases at J, with 14 bases between. In nucleotides, the CDR3 is TGTGCCAGCAGCCGAAGGTCAGGGATAGAGACCCAGTACTTC. It specifies CASSRRSGIETQYF.

V and J are TRBV7-3 and TRBJ1-1; D remains ambiguous. CDR3 size: 12 residues. CDR1 is SGHTA and CDR2 is FQGTGA in the germline V gene. V lost 5 bases to trimming and J lost 11 bases, with 15 bases between them. The CDR3 DNA sequence: TGTGCCAGCAGCCCCCCAGCCCAGACGGCTTTCTTT. Translation: CASSPPAQTAFF.

The rearrangement uses TRBV18 and TRBJ1-1; no clear D gene. The CDR3 is made up of 13 amino acids. Trimming removed 2 bases from V and 0 bases from J, with 4 bases in between. The V gene's germline CDR1 is KGHSH and CDR2 LQKENI. The CDR3 coding sequence is TGTGCCAGCTCACCAAGGATGAACACTGAAGCTTTCTTT. Translation: CASSPRMNTEAFF.

The genes are TRBV9 and TRBJ1-5; a possible D gene is TRBD1 (5 bases). Looked up from germline, CDR1 is SGDLS and CDR2 is YYNGEE. This CDR3 has 14 residues. Deletions cut 3 bases from V and 4 bases from J, with 11 bases between. The CDR3 DNA follows: TGTGCCAGCAGCGGCGGGACGGCGAATCAGCCCCAGCATTTT. Translation: CASSGGTANQPQHF.

This clone was recorded a few times. J is TRBJ2-7 and V is TRBV5-5, with 9 nucleotides matching TRBD1. This CDR3 comprises 14 residues. CDR1 and CDR2 from the germline V gene are SGHKS and YYEKEE (reference sequence). The J segment lost 3 bases and the V segment lost 4 bases, leaving 5 bases of the junction unmatched. CDR3 amino acids: CASSRGQGIYEQYF. The CDR3 DNA reads as TGTGCCAGCAGCCGAGGACAGGGGATCTACGAGCAGTACTTC.

The V gene is TRBV18, the J gene TRBJ2-5; 7 bases agree with TRBD1. The CDR3 length is 15 residues. The germline CDR1 and CDR2 sequences are KGHSH and LQKENI. J was trimmed by 0 bases and V by 6 bases; bases with no gene match: 7. This chain's CDR3 is CASSLKGAYQETQYF. The CDR3 DNA is TGTGCCAGCTCCCTCAAGGGGGCGTACCAAGAGACCCAGTACTTC.

V gene TRBV28 combines with J gene TRBJ1-5; the D is unclear. V was pared by 5 bases and J by 12 bases, with 17 bases between. The CDR3 sequence is 13 residues long. CDR1 and CDR2 from the germline V gene are MDHEN and SYDVKM. CDR3 sequence (DNA): TGTGCCAGCAGTCTGCCCGGGGTCCTCATCCAGCATTTT. This encodes CASSLPGVLIQHF.

This chain connects TRBV13 to TRBJ2-7, with D perhaps given as TRBD1 or TRBD2 (5 bases each). V gave up 5 bases and J gave up 5 bases, with 13 bases separating them. The CDR3 has 13 residues. Germline CDR1 and CDR2: PRHDT and FYEKMQ (reference sequence). CDR3 coding DNA: TGTGCCAGCAGCCCCAGGGAGAGGGACGAGCAGTACTTC. It is translated as CASSPRERDEQYF.

This rearrangement joins TRBV28 to TRBJ2-7; TRBD2 agrees at 7 bases. This CDR3 spans 15 amino acids. Germline V gene data show CDR1 as MDHEN and CDR2 as SYDVKM. Losses at the gene ends were 3 bases for V and 2 bases for J; bases not matched to a gene: 7. Here the CDR3 DNA reads TGTGCCAGCAGTTTTCTGGCTAGCGGAGCCTACGAGCAGTACTTC. Its protein product is CASSFLASGAYEQYF.

The chain uses TRBV27 and TRBJ2-3, with D uncertain. Trimming pared 4 bases from V and 2 bases from J, leaving 10 bases between. CDR1 is MNHEY, CDR2 SMNVEV, per germline (reference sequence). This CDR3 comprises 14 residues. CDR3 region: CASSSPAFTDTQYF. CDR3 nucleotide sequence: TGTGCCAGCAGTTCCCCTGCCTTCACAGATACGCAGTATTTT.

The chain is built from TRBV6-1 and TRBJ2-1; D is undetermined. Per the germline V gene, CDR1 is MNHNS and CDR2 is SASEGT. CDR3 size: 15 residues. Between the trimmed V and J ends, which lost 2 bases and 3 bases, there was a span of 11 bases. The CDR3 loop is CASSESLGDYNEQFF. Written as DNA, the CDR3 is TGTGCCAGCAGTGAAAGCCTGGGTGACTACAATGAGCAGTTCTTC.

The chain employs TRBV20-1 and TRBJ2-1, with TRBD1 identical over 10 bases. The CDR3 loop spans 11 amino acids. V lost 5 bases and J lost 8; bases outside the gene matches: 0. Germline CDR1 is DFQATT and CDR2 is SNEGSKA (reference sequence). The chain's CDR3 is CSAGQGDEQFF. The CDR3 DNA is TGCAGTGCTGGACAGGGGGATGAGCAGTTCTTC.

The V call is TRBV30, the J call TRBJ1-1, with 9 nucleotides matching TRBD1. CDR3 length equals 12 residues. V lost 5 bases to trimming and J lost 5 bases; unmatched junction nucleotides: 3. Germline CDR1 and CDR2: GTSNPN and SVGIG (reference sequence). This CDR3 reads CAWGQGTTEAFF. The CDR3 DNA sequence: TGTGCCTGGGGACAGGGGACAACTGAAGCTTTCTTT.

The V and J genes are TRBV6-4 and TRBJ2-1; 11 bases agree with TRBD1. V lost 4 bases to trimming and J lost 3 bases; unmatched junction nucleotides: 2. The CDR3 spans 15 residues. Germline V lookup: CDR1 MRHNA, CDR2 SNTAGT. CDR3 loop: CASSGGQGVYNEQFF. CDR3 DNA: TGTGCCAGCAGTGGGGGACAGGGGGTCTACAATGAGCAGTTCTTC.

The table lists this clone with a count of one. The rearrangement uses TRBV6-5 and TRBJ2-7; 7 bases agree with TRBD2. Germline CDR1 is MNHEY and CDR2 is SVGAGI. This CDR3 spans 15 amino acids. The trim removed 6 bases at V and 0 bases at J, leaving 8 bases unmatched. This chain's CDR3 is CASRGTSDSSYEQYF. The CDR3 nucleotides read TGTGCCAGCAGGGGAACTAGCGACAGCTCCTACGAGCAGTACTTC.

V is TRBV19 and J is TRBJ1-5; 7 nucleotides line up with TRBD1. From germline, CDR1 is LNHDA and CDR2 SQIVND (reference sequence). The CDR3 is 15 residues long. V lost 3 bases and J lost 8; bases outside the gene matches: 10. The DNA for the CDR3 is TGTGCCAGTAGTATGGTAACAGGGGTGGGGGAGCCCCAGCATTTT. It codes for CASSMVTGVGEPQHF.

This sequence joins TRBV7-9 and TRBJ1-1; D perhaps matches TRBD1 (5 bases). In germline, CDR1 is SEHNR, CDR2 FQNEAQ (reference sequence). V was trimmed by 2 bases and J by 1 base, leaving 5 bases between them. The CDR3 is 13 residues long. CDR3 coding DNA: TGTGCCAGCAGCTTACAGGGGAACACTGAAGCTTTCTTT. Amino acids: CASSLQGNTEAFF.

This chain joins TRBV9 and TRBJ2-1; D is possibly TRBD2 (6 bases). Germline V gives CDR1 SGDLS, CDR2 YYNGEE. Trimming shortened V by 4 bases and J by 6 bases, and 17 bases separated the two germline ends. The CDR3 is 15 amino acids. CDR3 DNA: TGTGCCAGCAGCCCAGCTGGAGGGCCTCGCAATGAGCAGTTCTTC. Translated, it gives CASSPAGGPRNEQFF.

In the case of this clone: An end of the junction differs from the germline gene, which may be a read error. V usage is TRBV7-9 and J usage is TRBJ1-3; possibly TRBD1 for D (5 bases). The CDR3 covers 14 residues. Germline lookup yields CDR1 SEHNR and CDR2 FQNEAQ (reference sequence). CDR3 sequence reads: CASRPDSSGNIIYF. The CDR3 DNA reads TGTGCCAGCAGACCCGACAGCTCTGGAAACATCATATATTTT. Looking up the rest from reference TRBV7-9 and TRBJ1-3 gives the full variable domain: DTGVSQNPRHKITKRGQNVTFRCDPISEHNRLYWYRQTLGQGPEFLTYFQNEAQLEKSRLLSDRFSAERPKGSFSTLEIQRTEQGDSAMYLCASRPDSSGNIIYFGEGSWLTVV.

The V call is TRBV7-3, the J call TRBJ2-2; D remains ambiguous. The CDR3 runs to 13 residues. CDR1 and CDR2 (germline): SGHTA, FQGTGA. The V end lost 6 bases, the J end lost 3 bases, and 8 bases lay between the germline ends. The CDR3 DNA reads as TGTGCCAGCAGTCCACAGCACACCGGGGAGCTGTTTTTT. This gives the protein CASSPQHTGELFF.

V gene TRBV11-2 combines with J gene TRBJ1-2, with D maybe TRBD1 (6 bases). In germline, CDR1 is SGHAT, CDR2 FQNNGV. CDR3 size: 17 residues. V was trimmed by 4 bases and J by 6 bases, leaving 24 bases between them. The CDR3 protein is CASSSRLGAKGGDGYTF. The CDR3 nucleotides read TGTGCCAGCAGCTCCAGATTAGGAGCCAAGGGGGGGGATGGCTACACCTTC.

The rearrangement uses TRBV4-2 and TRBJ2-1; no clear D gene. V lost 1 base and J 4 bases, leaving 8 bases between the germline ends. Germline-derived CDR1 and CDR2 are LGHNA and YNFKEQ. The CDR3 spans 14 residues. The CDR3 DNA is TGTGCCAGCAGCCAAGCCGGCCTTTACAATGAGCAGTTCTTC. This translates into CASSQAGLYNEQFF.

A remark on this clone: The same CDR3 can be traced to other DNA sequences in this sample. The chain links TRBV5-1 to TRBJ2-1; a weak D match, TRBD2 (5 bases). V was trimmed by 0 bases and J by 4 bases, leaving 8 bases between them. This CDR3 region has 14 residues. Germline V gives CDR1 SGHRS, CDR2 YFSETQ. In DNA, the CDR3 is TGCGCCAGCAGCTTGGCCACTAGTTACAATGAGCAGTTCTTC. It translates to CASSLATSYNEQFF.

The genes are TRBV7-2 and TRBJ2-1, with unresolved D. The CDR3 contains 12 residues. Germline loops: CDR1 SGHTA, CDR2 FQGNSA. Trimming removed 5 bases from V and 4 bases from J, with 6 bases in between. The CDR3 loop reads CASSVDYNEQFF. The DNA of the CDR3 is TGTGCCAGCAGCGTAGATTACAATGAGCAGTTCTTC.

This clone is a singleton in its sample. The V call is TRBV7-6, the J call TRBJ2-7; 9 nucleotides agree with TRBD2. The CDR3 is 15 amino acids. V was pared by 2 bases and J by 5 bases, with 7 bases of the junction left unmatched. Germline-derived CDR1 and CDR2 are SGHVS and FNYEAQ. The CDR3 here is CASSLSSSGINEQYF. In DNA form, the CDR3 reads TGTGCCAGCAGCTTATCATCTAGCGGGATCAACGAGCAGTACTTC.